This TCR beta chain comes out of a study of blood T cell repertoires in COVID-19. Sequencing used immunoSEQ multiplex PCR; TCRdb keeps in-frame clones, though not all of them. The sample lists roughly 200,000 clones, more than 80% occurring once. The CDR3 is made up of 14 amino acids. CDR1 and CDR2 from the germline V gene are MGHDK and SYGVNS. Losses at the gene ends were 4 bases for V and 0 bases for J; bases not matched to a gene: 2. The receptor was derived from a woman aged 40 to 50 with COVID-19, enrolled during active disease. The chain couples TRBV25-1 to TRBJ2-5, with TRBD2 identical over 7 bases. The sequenced sample was peripheral blood. CDR3 protein: CASSALAYQETQYF. CDR3 nucleotides: TGTGCCAGCAGTGCACTAGCGTACCAAGAGACCCAGTACTTC.